Listed below are T cell receptor beta chains from one sample, sequenced in a study of blood T cell repertoires in COVID-19. The data were produced by immunoSEQ multiplex PCR, yet TCRdb's version contains in-frame clones alone and is incomplete. Of about 200,000 clones listed, 70% to 90% are singletons. Sample: peripheral blood. Receptor source: a man aged 55 to 69 with active or convalescent COVID-19. Both conserved end residues are part of each CDR3. The order of the fields is V gene, CDR3 protein.

TRBV29-1 CSATRWGQLNTEAFF
TRBV24-1 CATNDPGQPQHF
TRBV6-5 CASSSLSLGAKNIQYF
TRBV18 CASSQGARRQGAIGGYTF
TRBV14 CASSSAGQGTRSNTEAFF
TRBV11-2 CASSLKQGLTGELFF
TRBV24-1 CATSDLLTRGNNQPQHF
TRBV7-3 CASSLRGGSSGANVLTF
TRBV7-9 CASSLRQGSTDTQYF
TRBV7-3 CASSRGGATDTQYF
TRBV15 CATSREGTGAYEQYF
TRBV7-9 CASSSNPGQGTNYGYTF
TRBV5-4 CASSHAGQGNEQYF
TRBV15 CATSPPNRDGGYTF
TRBV2 CASSDQSGGGNTIYF
TRBV5-4 CASSQGQGNEQYF
TRBV6-6 CASSYSAGGADTQYF
TRBV30 CAWRNRLNYGYTF
TRBV27 CASSPAAGVGYTF
TRBV11-2 CASSRTGTMNTGELFF
TRBV3-1/TRBV3-2 CASSLRDRGSAGANVLTF
TRBV11-2 CASSPLGVGETQYF
TRBV5-4 CASSDGQSPYNEQFF
TRBV2 CASTTWGRTGNTIYF
TRBV30 CAWRFPGDRGLECYGYTF
TRBV19 CASSIRRRTGGDTQYF
TRBV4-1 CASRHGYTEAFF
TRBV2 CATTGTNQETQYF
TRBV9 CASSVGGTGNYGYTF
TRBV5-1 CASSPWGGGHYGYTF
TRBV7-9 CASSPGTGREKLFF
TRBV2 CASEHTGAETEAFF
TRBV5-1 CASSQTPGLSNEQFF
TRBV5-1 CASRPAGAETQYF
TRBV27 CASSYRPGQVYEQYF
TRBV7-2 CASSGTPGNTIYF
TRBV9 CASSFRGSGELFF
TRBV5-4 CASRPGQGAGWDNSPLHF
TRBV12-2 CASRLPTEKETQYF
TRBV27 CASSLNRAMNTEAFF
TRBV5-1 CASSLGFRGVGGYTF
TRBV2 CASSAQGTTYEQYF
TRBV5-1 CASSTQTGPTNEKLFF
TRBV2 CASKDPGHTTYEQYF
TRBV2 CASSAQGQGRSEAFF
TRBV11-1 CASSLDRFRERYEQYF